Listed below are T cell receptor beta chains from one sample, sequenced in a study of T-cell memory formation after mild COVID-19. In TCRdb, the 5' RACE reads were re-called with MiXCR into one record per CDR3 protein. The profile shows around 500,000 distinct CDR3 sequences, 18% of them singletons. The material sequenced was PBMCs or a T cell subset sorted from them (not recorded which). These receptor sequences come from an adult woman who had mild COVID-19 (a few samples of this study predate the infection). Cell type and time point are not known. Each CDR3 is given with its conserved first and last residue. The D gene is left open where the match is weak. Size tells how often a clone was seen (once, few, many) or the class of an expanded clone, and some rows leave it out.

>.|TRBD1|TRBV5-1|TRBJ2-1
CASSLDGTGVLNEQFF
TGCGCCAGCAGCTTGGACGGGACAGGGGTCCTAAATGAGCAGTTCTTC
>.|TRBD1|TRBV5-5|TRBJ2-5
CASSSLTGGETQYF
TGTGCCAGCAGCTCACTGACAGGGGGAGAGACCCAGTACTTC
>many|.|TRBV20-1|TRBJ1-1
CSAKGREGLETEAFF
TGCAGTGCTAAGGGACGGGAGGGTTTGGAAACTGAAGCTTTCTTT
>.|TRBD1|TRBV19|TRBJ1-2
CATMGQGLVRGYTF
TGTGCCACCATGGGACAGGGGTTGGTGCGCGGCTACACCTTC
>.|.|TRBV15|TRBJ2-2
CATSRDLHTGELFF
TGTGCCACCAGCAGAGACCTGCACACCGGGGAGCTGTTTTTT
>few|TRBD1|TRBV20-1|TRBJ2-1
CSARQGAFNEQFF
TGCAGTGCTCGACAGGGGGCGTTCAATGAGCAGTTCTTC
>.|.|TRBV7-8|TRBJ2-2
CASSRTDNTGELFF
TGTGCCAGCAGCCGGACCGATAACACCGGGGAGCTGTTTTTT
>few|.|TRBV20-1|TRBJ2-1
CSARDPFSSNEQFF
TGCAGTGCTAGAGACCCGTTCTCGAGCAATGAGCAGTTCTTC
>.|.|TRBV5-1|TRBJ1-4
CASSLDSNEKLFF
TGCGCCAGCAGCTTGGACAGTAATGAAAAACTGTTTTTT
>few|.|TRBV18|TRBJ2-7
CASSLRSGKSSYEQYF
TGTGCCAGCTCACTCCGTTCAGGAAAAAGCTCCTACGAGCAGTACTTC
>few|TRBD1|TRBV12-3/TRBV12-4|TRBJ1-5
CASTDRGLSNQPQHF
TGTGCCAGCACGGACAGGGGGCTTAGCAATCAGCCCCAGCATTTT
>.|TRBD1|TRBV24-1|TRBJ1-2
CATGDRSYGYTF
TGTGCCACCGGGGACAGGAGCTATGGCTACACCTTC
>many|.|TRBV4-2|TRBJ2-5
CASSQDQADQETQYF
TGTGCCAGCAGCCAAGATCAAGCAGATCAAGAGACCCAGTACTTC
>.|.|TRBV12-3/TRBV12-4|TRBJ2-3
CASSFRGPTDTQYF
TGTGCCAGCAGTTTTAGGGGCCCCACAGATACGCAGTATTTT
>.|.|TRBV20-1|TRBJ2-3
CSARLEGLPITDTQYF
TGCAGTGCTAGACTCGAGGGACTCCCGATCACAGATACGCAGTATTTT
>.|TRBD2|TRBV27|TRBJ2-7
CASKLAGLSSYEQYF
TGTGCCAGCAAACTAGCGGGTCTCAGCTCCTACGAGCAGTACTTC
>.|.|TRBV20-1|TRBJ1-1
CRADSTMNTEAFF
TGCAGGGCTGACAGTACTATGAACACTGAAGCTTTCTTT
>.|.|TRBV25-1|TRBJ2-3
CASSERARGAADTKYF
TGTGCCAGCAGTGAACGGGCTAGGGGCGCGGCAGATACGAAGTATTTT
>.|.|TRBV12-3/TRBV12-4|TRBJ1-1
CASSLDRLVNTEAFF
TGTGCCAGCAGTTTAGACCGGCTGGTGAACACTGAAGCTTTCTTT
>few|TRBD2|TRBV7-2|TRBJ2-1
CASSSGTSGGSREQFF
TGTGCCAGCAGCTCAGGGACTAGCGGGGGTAGTAGGGAGCAGTTCTTC
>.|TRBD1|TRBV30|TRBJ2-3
CALGQGVDTQYF
TGTGCCTTGGGACAGGGTGTGGATACGCAGTATTTT
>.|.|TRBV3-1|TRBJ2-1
CASSQGFGNEQFF
TGTGCCAGCAGCCAAGGTTTTGGCAATGAGCAGTTCTTC
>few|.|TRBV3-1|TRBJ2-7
CASSQELAGRGYEQYF
TGTGCCAGCAGCCAAGAACTCGCGGGCCGAGGCTACGAGCAGTACTTC
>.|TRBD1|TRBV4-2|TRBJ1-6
CASSQGRQGGSPLHF
TGTGCCAGCAGCCAAGGGCGACAGGGGGGCTCACCCCTCCACTTT
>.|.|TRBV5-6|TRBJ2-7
CASSEGPYEQYF
TGTGCCAGCAGCGAGGGGCCTTACGAGCAGTACTTC
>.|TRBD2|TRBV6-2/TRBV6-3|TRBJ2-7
CASSPPGLASGEQYF
TGTGCCAGCAGTCCGCCGGGACTAGCATCGGGCGAGCAGTACTTC
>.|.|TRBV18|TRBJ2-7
CASSPVDGFYEQYF
TGTGCCAGCTCACCAGTCGACGGGTTCTACGAGCAGTACTTC
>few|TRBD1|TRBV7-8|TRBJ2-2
CASSPRDRGTGELFF
TGTGCCAGCAGCCCTCGGGACAGAGGAACCGGGGAGCTGTTTTTT
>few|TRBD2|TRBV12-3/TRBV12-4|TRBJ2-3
CASSRGGATDTQYF
TGTGCCAGCAGCCGCGGGGGGGCCACAGATACGCAGTATTTT
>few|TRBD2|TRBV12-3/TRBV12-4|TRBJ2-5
CASSLRRLAGGGETQYF
TGTGCCAGCAGTTTGAGGCGACTAGCGGGAGGAGGTGAGACCCAGTACTTC
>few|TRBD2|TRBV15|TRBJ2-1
CATSRTRMGGSSYNEQFF
TGTGCCACCAGCAGAACCCGCATGGGCGGGAGCTCGTACAATGAGCAGTTCTTC
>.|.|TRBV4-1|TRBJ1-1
CASSQESGPPPGTFF
TGCGCCAGCAGCCAAGAGTCAGGGCCACCCCCGGGAACTTTCTTT
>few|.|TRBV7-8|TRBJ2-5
CASSLGGGRGQETQYF
TGTGCCAGCAGCTTAGGTGGGGGGCGGGGGCAAGAGACCCAGTACTTC
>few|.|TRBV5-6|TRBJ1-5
CASSHTGAGQPQHF
TGTGCCAGCAGCCATACTGGGGCCGGTCAGCCCCAGCATTTT
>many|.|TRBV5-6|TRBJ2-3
CASSLAVDTQYF
TGTGCCAGCAGCTTGGCAGTGGATACGCAGTATTTT
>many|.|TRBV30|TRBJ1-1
CAWSVIDGTEAFF
TGTGCCTGGAGTGTAATTGACGGTACTGAAGCTTTCTTT
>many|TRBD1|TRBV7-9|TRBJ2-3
CASNTRDRTTDTQYF
TGTGCCAGCAACACACGGGACAGGACTACAGATACGCAGTATTTT
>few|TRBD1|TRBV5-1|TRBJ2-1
CASSLTDRVFHEQFF
TGCGCCAGCAGCTTGACGGACAGGGTATTTCATGAGCAGTTCTTC
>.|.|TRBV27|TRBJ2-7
CASRGGETYEQYF
TGTGCCAGTCGCGGTGGGGAGACCTACGAGCAGTACTTC
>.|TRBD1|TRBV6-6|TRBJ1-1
CASSVLTGGNTEAFF
TGTGCCAGCAGTGTCCTGACAGGGGGGAACACTGAAGCTTTCTTT
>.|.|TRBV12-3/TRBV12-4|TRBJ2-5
CASSLAGGRKTQYF
TGTGCCAGCAGTTTAGCGGGGGGGCGTAAGACCCAGTACTTC
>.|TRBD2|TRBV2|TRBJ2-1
CASRRRLAGALNEQFF
TGTGCCAGCAGGCGCCGACTAGCGGGAGCGTTAAATGAGCAGTTCTTC